This T cell receptor beta chain derives from a study of T-cell reconstitution after alpha-beta-depleted transplantation in children. Germline CDR1 reads KGHDR; CDR2 reads SFDVKD. Trimming stripped 4 bases from V and 15 bases from J, with 19 bases between. CDR3 length equals 13 residues. Study findings and constraints: After transplant, high TCRbeta diversity at day 60 in some patients arose from surviving recipient T cells and thymic progenitors. Reports say that about two months after transplant, the alpha-beta T cells came out of several hundred graft clones that had expanded. T-cell numbers and diversity, one year after transplant, stemmed largely from T cells that were newly produced.

This clonotype was counted at least ten times. What it recognizes is unknown. A library of TCRbeta sequences, prepared with unique molecular identifiers, was generated. Each CDR3 protein is one row after TCRdb ran MiXCR on the PCR reads. The repertoire includes hundreds of thousands of distinct CDR3 sequences, roughly 9.1% of them detected once, and roughly 7% sits in the top ten. This TCR was sampled from a boy in the first two years of life with acute myeloid leukemia, due to receive a stem cell transplant. This chain connects TRBV24-1 to TRBJ2-3; a possible D gene is TRBD2 (6 bases). Specimen: PBMCs, collected before TCRalphabeta/CD19-depleted stem cell transplant. DNA for the CDR3: TGTGCCACCAGTGAGCACGATAGCGGTGAGGAATATTTT. It codes for CATSEHDSGEEYF.